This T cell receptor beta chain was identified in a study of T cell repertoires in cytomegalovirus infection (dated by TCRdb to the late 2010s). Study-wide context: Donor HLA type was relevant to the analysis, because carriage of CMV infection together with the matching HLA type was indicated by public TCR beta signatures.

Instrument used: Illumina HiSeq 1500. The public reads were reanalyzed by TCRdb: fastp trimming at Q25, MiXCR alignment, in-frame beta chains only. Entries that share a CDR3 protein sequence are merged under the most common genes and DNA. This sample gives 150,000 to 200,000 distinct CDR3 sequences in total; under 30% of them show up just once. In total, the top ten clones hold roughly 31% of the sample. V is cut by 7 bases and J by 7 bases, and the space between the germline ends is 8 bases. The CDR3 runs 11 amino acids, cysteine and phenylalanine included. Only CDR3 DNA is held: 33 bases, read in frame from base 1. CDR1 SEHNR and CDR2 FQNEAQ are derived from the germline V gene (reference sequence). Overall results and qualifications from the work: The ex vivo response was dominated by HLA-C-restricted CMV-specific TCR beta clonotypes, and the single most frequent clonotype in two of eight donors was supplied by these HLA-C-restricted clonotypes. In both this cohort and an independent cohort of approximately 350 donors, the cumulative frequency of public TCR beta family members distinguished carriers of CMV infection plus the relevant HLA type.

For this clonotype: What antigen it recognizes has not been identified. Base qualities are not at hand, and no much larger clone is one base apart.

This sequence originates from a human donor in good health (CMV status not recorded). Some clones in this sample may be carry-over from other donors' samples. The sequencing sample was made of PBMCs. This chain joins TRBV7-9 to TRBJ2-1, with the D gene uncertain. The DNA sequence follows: TGTGCCAGCACCTCCGGGAATGAGCAGTTCTTC. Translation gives CASTSGNEQFF.